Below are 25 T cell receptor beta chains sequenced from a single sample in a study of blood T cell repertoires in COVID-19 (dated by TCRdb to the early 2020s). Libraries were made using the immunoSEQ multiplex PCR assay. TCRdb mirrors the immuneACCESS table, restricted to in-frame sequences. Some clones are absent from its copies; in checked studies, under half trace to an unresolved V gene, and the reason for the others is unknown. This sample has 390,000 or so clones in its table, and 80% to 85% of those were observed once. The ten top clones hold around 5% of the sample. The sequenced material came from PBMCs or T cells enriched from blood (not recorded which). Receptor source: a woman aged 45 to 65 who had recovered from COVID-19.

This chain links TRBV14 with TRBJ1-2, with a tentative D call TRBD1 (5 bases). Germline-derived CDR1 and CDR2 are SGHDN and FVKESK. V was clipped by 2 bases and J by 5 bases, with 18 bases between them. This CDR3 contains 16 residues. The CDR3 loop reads CASSQIGRDPLYGYTF. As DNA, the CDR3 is TGTGCCAGCAGCCAAATAGGCAGGGATCCGCTTTATGGCTACACCTTC.

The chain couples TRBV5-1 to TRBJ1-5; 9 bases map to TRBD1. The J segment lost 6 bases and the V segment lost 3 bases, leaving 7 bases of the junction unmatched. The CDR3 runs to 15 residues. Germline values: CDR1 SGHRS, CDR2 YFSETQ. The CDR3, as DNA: TGCGCCAGCAGCTCCGGGACAGGGTCTTCTCAGCCCCAGCATTTT. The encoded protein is CASSSGTGSSQPQHF.

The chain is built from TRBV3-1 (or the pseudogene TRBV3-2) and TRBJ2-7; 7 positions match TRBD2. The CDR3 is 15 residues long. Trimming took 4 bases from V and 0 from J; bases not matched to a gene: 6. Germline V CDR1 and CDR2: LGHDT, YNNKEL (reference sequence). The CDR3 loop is CASSLGGTVSYEQYF. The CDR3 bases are TGTGCCAGCAGCCTCGGGGGGACGGTCTCCTACGAGCAGTACTTC.

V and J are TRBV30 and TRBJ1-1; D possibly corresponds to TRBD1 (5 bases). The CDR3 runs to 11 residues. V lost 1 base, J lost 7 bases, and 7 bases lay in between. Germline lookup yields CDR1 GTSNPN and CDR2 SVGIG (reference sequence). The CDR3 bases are TGTGCCTGGAGTGGGGGACTTGAAGCTTTCTTT. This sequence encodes CAWSGGLEAFF.

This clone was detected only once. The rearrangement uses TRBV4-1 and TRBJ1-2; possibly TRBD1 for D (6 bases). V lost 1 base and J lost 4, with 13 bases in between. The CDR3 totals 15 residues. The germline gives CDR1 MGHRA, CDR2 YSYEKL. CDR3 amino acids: CASSQAIRGFYGYTF. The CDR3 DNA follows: TGCGCCAGCAGCCAAGCTATCAGGGGTTTCTATGGCTACACCTTC.

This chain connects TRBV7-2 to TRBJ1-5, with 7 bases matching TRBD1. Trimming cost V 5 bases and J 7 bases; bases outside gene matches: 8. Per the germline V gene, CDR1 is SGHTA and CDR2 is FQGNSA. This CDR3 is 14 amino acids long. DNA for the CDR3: TGTGCCAGCAGCGCCACAGGGGTGAGGCAGCCCCAGCATTTT. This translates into CASSATGVRQPQHF.

CDR3 DNA sequence: TGTGCCAGCAGCCAAGTCTACGGGGGGGCGGGCACCGGGGAGCTGTTTTTT. It is translated as CASSQVYGGAGTGELFF. V and J are TRBV3-1 (or the pseudogene TRBV3-2) and TRBJ2-2, with 8 positions matching TRBD2. Germline V gene sequence: CDR1 LGHDT, CDR2 YNNKEL (reference sequence). The CDR3 covers 17 residues. Trimming at V came to 1 base and at J to 4 bases, leaving 8 bases not matched to a gene.

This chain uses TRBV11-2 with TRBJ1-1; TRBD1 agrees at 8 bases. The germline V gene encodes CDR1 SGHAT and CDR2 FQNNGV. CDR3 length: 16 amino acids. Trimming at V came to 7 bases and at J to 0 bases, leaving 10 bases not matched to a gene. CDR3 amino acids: CASTFLPGGLNTEAFF. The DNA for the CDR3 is TGTGCCAGCACCTTCCTTCCAGGGGGCTTGAACACTGAAGCTTTCTTT.

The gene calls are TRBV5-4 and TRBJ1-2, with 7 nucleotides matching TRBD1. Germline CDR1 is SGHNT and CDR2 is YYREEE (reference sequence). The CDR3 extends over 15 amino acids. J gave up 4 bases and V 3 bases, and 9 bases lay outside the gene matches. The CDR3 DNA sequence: TGTGCCAGCAGCTCCGGGACAGCAAACCTCTATGGCTACACCTTC. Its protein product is CASSSGTANLYGYTF. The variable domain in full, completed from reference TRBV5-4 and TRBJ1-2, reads ETGVTQSPTHLIKTRGQQVTLRCSSQSGHNTVSWYQQALGQGPQFIFQYYREEENGRGNFPPRFSGLQFPNYSSELNVNALELDDSALYLCASSSGTANLYGYTFGSGTRLTVV.

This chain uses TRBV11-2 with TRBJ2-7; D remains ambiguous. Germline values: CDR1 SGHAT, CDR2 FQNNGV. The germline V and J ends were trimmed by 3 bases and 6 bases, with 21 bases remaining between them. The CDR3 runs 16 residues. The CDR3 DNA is TGTGCCAGCAGCTTTCGGCGGTCAGCCCCAGTCCCCGAGCAGTACTTC. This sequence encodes CASSFRRSAPVPEQYF. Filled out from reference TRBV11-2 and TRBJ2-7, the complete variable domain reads EAGVAQSPRYKIIEKRQSVAFWCNPISGHATLYWYQQILGQGPKLLIQFQNNGVVDDSQLPKDRFSAERLKGVDSTLKIQPAKLEDSAVYLCASSFRRSAPVPEQYFGPGTRLTVT.

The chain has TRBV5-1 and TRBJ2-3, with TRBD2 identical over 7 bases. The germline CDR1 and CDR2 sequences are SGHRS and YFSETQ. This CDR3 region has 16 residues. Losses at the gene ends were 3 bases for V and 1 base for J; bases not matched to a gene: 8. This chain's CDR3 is CASSWSRAGGTDTQYF. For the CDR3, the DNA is TGCGCCAGCAGCTGGTCCCGTGCGGGGGGCACAGATACGCAGTATTTT.

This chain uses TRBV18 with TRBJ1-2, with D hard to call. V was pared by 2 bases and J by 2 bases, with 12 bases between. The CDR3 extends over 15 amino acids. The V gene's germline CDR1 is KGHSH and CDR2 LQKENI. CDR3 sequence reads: CASSPVGEQNYGYTF. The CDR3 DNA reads TGTGCCAGCTCACCAGTTGGTGAGCAAAACTATGGCTACACCTTC.

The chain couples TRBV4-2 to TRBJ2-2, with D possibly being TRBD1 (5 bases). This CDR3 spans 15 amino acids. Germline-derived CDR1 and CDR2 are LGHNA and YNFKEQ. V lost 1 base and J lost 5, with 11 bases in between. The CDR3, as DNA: TGTGCCAGCAGCCAAGGGGGCCTGTATACCGGGGAGCTGTTTTTT. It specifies CASSQGGLYTGELFF.

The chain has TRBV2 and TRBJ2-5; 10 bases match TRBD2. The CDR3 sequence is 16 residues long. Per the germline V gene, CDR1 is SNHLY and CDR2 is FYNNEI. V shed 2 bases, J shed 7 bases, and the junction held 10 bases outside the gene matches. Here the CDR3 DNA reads TGTGCCAGCAGTGAATCAGGAGCGGGGGGGCAGGGGACCCAGTACTTC. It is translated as CASSESGAGGQGTQYF.

CDR3 sequence (DNA): TGTGCCAGCAGCTCGGACACCGCCTACGAGCAGTACTTC. This gives the protein CASSSDTAYEQYF. This rearrangement joins TRBV7-9 to TRBJ2-7; tentative D call: TRBD1 (5 bases). Germline V gives CDR1 SEHNR, CDR2 FQNEAQ (reference sequence). The length of the CDR3 is 13 residues. The V gene lost 4 bases and the J gene lost 2 bases, with 9 bases spanning the gap.

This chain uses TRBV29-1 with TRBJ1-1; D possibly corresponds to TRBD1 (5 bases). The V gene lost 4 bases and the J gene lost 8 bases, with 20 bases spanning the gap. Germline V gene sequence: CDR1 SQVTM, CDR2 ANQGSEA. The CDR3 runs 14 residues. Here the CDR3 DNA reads TGCAGCGTTGCGGAGCGGGGGTCCCTTAAGGAAGCTTTCTTT. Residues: CSVAERGSLKEAFF. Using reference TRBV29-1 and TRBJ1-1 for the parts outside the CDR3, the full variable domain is SAVISQKPSRDICQRGTSLTIQCQVDSQVTMMFWYRQQPGQSLTLIATANQGSEATYESGFVIDKFPISRPNLTFSTLTVSNMSPEDSSIYLCSVAERGSLKEAFFGQGTRLTVV.

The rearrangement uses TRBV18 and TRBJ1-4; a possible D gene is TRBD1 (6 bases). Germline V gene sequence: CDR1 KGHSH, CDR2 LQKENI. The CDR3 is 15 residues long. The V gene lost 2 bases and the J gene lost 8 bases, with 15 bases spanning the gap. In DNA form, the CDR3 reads TGTGCCAGCTCACCAACAGGGCTGGTAGAAGAAAAACTGTTTTTT. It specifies CASSPTGLVEEKLFF.

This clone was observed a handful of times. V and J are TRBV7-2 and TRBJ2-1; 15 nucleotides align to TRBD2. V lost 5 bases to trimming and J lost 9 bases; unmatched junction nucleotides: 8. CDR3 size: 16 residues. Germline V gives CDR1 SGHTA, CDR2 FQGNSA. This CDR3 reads CASSPGLAGGPGEQFF. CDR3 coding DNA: TGTGCCAGCAGCCCTGGACTAGCGGGAGGGCCTGGTGAGCAGTTCTTC.

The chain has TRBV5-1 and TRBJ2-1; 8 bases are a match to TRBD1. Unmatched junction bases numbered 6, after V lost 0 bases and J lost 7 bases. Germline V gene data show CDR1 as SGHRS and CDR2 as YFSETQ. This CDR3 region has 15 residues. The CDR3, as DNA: TGCGCCAGCAGCTTGGCGCAGGGGGCTAATAATGAGCAGTTCTTC. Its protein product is CASSLAQGANNEQFF.

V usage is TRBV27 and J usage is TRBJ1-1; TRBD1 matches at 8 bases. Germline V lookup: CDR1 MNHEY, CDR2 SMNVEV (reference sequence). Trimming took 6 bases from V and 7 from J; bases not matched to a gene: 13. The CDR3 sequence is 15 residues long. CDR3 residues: CASSPSQQGGSEAFF. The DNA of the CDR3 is TGTGCCAGCAGCCCCTCCCAACAGGGGGGGAGTGAAGCTTTCTTT.

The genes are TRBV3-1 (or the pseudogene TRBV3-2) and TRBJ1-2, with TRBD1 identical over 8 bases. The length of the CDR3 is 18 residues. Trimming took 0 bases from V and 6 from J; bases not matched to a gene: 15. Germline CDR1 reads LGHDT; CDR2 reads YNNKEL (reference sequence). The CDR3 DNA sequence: TGTGCCAGCAGCCAAGATTTGTTGGCCAGGGGGCGCAGGCATGGCTACACCTTC. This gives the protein CASSQDLLARGRRHGYTF.

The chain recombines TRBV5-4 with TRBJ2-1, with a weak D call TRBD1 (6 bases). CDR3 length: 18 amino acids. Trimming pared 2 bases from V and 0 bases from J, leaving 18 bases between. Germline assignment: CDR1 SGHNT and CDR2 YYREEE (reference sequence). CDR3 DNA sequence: TGTGCCAGCAGCTTAGGGACAAAGGCTATGAGCTCCTACAATGAGCAGTTCTTC. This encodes CASSLGTKAMSSYNEQFF. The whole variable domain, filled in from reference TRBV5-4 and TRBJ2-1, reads ETGVTQSPTHLIKTRGQQVTLRCSSQSGHNTVSWYQQALGQGPQFIFQYYREEENGRGNFPPRFSGLQFPNYSSELNVNALELDDSALYLCASSLGTKAMSSYNEQFFGPGTRLTVL.

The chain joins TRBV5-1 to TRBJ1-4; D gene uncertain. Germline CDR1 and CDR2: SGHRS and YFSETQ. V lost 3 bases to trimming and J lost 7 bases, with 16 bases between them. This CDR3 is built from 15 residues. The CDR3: CASSYSRGWGEKLFF. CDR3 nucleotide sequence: TGCGCCAGCAGCTATTCTCGGGGATGGGGTGAAAAACTGTTTTTT.

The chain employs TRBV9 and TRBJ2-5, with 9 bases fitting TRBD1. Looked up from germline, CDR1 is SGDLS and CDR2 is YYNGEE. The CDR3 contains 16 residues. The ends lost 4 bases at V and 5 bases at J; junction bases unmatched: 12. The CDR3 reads CASSNSLDRGGETQYF. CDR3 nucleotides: TGTGCCAGCAGCAATTCCCTGGACAGGGGAGGCGAGACCCAGTACTTC.

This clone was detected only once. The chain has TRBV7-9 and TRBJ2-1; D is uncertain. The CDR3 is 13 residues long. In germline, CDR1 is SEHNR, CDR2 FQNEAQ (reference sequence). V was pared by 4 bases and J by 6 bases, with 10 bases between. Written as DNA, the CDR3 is TGTGCCAGCAGCTCCGAGGTCAGCAATGAGCAGTTCTTC. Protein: CASSSEVSNEQFF.